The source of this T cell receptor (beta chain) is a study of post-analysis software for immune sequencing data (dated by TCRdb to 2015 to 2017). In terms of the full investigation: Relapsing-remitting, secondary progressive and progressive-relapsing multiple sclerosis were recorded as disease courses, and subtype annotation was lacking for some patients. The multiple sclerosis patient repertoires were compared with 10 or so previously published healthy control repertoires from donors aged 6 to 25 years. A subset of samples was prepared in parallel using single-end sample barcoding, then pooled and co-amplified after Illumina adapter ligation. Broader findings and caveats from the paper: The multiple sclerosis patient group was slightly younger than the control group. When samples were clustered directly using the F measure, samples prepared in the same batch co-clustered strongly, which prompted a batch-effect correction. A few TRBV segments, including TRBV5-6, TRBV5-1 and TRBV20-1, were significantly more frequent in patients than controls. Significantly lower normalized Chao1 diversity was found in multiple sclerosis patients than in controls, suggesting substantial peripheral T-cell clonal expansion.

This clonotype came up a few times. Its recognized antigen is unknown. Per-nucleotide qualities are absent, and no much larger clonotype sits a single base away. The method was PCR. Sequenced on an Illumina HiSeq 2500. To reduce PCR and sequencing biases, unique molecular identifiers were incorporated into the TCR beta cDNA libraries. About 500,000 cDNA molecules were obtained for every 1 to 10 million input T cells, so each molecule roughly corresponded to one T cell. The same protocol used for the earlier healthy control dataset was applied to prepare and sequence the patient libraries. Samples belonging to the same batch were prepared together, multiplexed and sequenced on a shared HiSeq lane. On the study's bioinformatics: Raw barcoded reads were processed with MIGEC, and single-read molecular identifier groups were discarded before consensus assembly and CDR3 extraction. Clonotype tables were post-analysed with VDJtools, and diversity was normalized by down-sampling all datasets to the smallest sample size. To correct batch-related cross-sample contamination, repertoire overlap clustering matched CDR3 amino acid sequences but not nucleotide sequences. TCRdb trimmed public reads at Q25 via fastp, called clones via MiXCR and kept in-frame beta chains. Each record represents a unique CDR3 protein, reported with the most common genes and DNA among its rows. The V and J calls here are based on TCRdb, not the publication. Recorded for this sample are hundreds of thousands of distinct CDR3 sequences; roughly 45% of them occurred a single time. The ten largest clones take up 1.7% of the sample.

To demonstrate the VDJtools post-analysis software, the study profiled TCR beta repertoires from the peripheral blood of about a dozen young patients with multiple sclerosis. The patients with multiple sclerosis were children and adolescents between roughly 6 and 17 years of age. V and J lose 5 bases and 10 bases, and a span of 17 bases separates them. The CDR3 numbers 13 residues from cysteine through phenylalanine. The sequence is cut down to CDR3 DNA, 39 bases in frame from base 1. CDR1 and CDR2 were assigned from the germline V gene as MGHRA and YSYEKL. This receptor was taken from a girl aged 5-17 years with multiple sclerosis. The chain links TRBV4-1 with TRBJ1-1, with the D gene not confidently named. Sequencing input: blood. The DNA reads TGCGCCAGCAGCAACCTACTAGGCGTGGGAGCTTTCTTT. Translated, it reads CASSNLLGVGAFF.